Described below is a single T cell receptor (beta chain) sequence and its context. Antigen: not known. The data stem from a study of T cell responses to AZD1222 COVID-19 vaccine. Overall study findings and caveats: Only a handful of AZD1222 recipients, more than five in all, had baseline seropositivity. Spike-specific TCR repertoires showed rising breadth and depth after two AZD1222 doses.

CDR1 and CDR2 (germline): SGHNT, YYREEE (reference sequence). Trimming cost V 4 bases and J 3 bases; bases outside gene matches: 17. The CDR3 consists of 18 residues. Data came from immunoSEQ multiplex PCR; TCRdb stores just in-frame clones and leaves some out. The data show about 170,000 clones, more than 80% seen once. This clonotype originated in an adult in good health. The chain couples TRBV5-4 to TRBJ1-1, with TRBD1 identical over 8 bases. The starting material was peripheral blood, obtained on day 0 of AZD1222 vaccination. The CDR3 protein is CASSPLLGTGGRDTEAFF. The CDR3 DNA sequence: TGTGCCAGCAGCCCGCTGCTCGGTACAGGGGGAAGGGACACTGAAGCTTTCTTT.